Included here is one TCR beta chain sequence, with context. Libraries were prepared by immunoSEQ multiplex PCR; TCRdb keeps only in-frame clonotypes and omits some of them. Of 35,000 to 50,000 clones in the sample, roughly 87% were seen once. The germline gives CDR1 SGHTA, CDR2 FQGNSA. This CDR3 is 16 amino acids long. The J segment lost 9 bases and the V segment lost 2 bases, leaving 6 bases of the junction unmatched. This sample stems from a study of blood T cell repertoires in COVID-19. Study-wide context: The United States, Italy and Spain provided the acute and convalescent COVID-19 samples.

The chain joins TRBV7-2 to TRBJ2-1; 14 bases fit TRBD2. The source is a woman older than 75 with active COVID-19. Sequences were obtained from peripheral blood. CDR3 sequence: CASSLRLAGGSGEQFF. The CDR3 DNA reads TGTGCCAGCAGCTTAAGACTAGCGGGGGGGAGTGGTGAGCAGTTCTTC.